The 17 T cell receptor beta chains presented below share a single source sample, sequenced in a study of T-cell memory formation after mild COVID-19 (dated by TCRdb to the early 2020s). The library was prepared using 5' RACE. TCRdb shows the sequencer as Illumina NovaSeq 6000. The raw public reads went through TCRdb reprocessing: fastp at Q25, MiXCR clone calling, in-frame beta chains kept. Records with the same CDR3 protein are collapsed into one entry carrying the most frequent genes and DNA. The table for this sample lists about 240,000 distinct CDR3 sequences; approximately 9% of them were counted only once. Of the sample, 22% is held by the ten largest clones. Sequencing used PBMCs or a T cell subset sorted from them (not recorded which). The receptor source for this set is a man aged 18 to 35 who had mild COVID-19 (a few samples of this study predate the infection). The sample titles of this study are shuffled in the database, so cell type and time point are left out; the donor was told from shared clones.

This clonotype was seen many times. This chain uses TRBV5-1 with TRBJ1-1, with a weak D call TRBD1 (5 bases). The CDR3 is 15 residues long. Trimming shortened V by 0 bases and J by 3 bases, and 12 bases separated the two germline ends. Germline CDR1 reads SGHRS; CDR2 reads YFSETQ. CDR3 residues: CASSLVGESYTEAFF. The CDR3 DNA follows: TGCGCCAGCAGCTTGGTGGGGGAGTCGTACACTGAAGCTTTCTTT.

The sample holds a few counts of this clonotype. The chain couples TRBV28 to TRBJ2-3; TRBD1 might be the D (5 bases). The CDR3 is 14 residues long. From germline, CDR1 is MDHEN and CDR2 SYDVKM. Trimming pared 10 bases from V and 6 bases from J, leaving 20 bases between. The CDR3 reads CATQAGWSLDTQYF. CDR3 DNA: TGTGCCACCCAAGCAGGGTGGTCGTTGGATACGCAGTATTTT. The whole variable domain, remainder taken from reference TRBV28 and TRBJ2-3, is DVKVTQSSRYLVKRTGEKVFLECVQDMDHENMFWYRQDPGLGLRLIYFSYDVKMKEKGDIPEGYSVSREKKERFSLILESASTNQTSMYLCATQAGWSLDTQYFGPGTRLTVL.

This clonotype has a handful of counts. The chain joins TRBV15 to TRBJ2-1; no reliable D call. V lost 5 bases and J lost 2, with 13 bases in between. Germline V gene data show CDR1 as LNHNV and CDR2 as YYDKDF (reference sequence). This CDR3 has 15 amino acids. The CDR3 loop reads CATSPHEGTYNEQFF. DNA for the CDR3: TGTGCCACCAGCCCCCACGAAGGGACCTACAATGAGCAGTTCTTC.

V usage is TRBV4-1 and J usage is TRBJ2-1; 8 bases are a match to TRBD2. Losses at the gene ends were 10 bases for V and 4 bases for J; bases not matched to a gene: 9. Germline V CDR1 and CDR2: MGHRA, YSYEKL. The CDR3 runs to 14 residues. CDR3: CATAGGGSYNEQFF. The CDR3 DNA is TGCGCCACCGCGGGCGGGGGGTCTTACAATGAGCAGTTCTTC.

The CDR3, as DNA: TGTGCCAGCAGTACGACAGGGAGCTATGGCTACACCTTC. Its protein product is CASSTTGSYGYTF. The chain joins TRBV27 to TRBJ1-2, with TRBD1 identical over 7 bases. This CDR3 comprises 13 residues. The germline V gene has CDR1 MNHEY and CDR2 SMNVEV (reference sequence). V was pared by 5 bases and J by 4 bases, with 4 bases of the junction left unmatched.

The rearrangement links TRBV19 to TRBJ2-7; tentatively, D is TRBD1 or TRBD2 (6 bases each). This CDR3 is 13 amino acids long. CDR1 LNHDA and CDR2 SQIVND come from the germline V gene (reference sequence). Trimming stripped 3 bases from V and 3 bases from J, with 9 bases between. In DNA, the CDR3 is TGTGCCAGTAGTATCAAGGGGGGCTACGAGCAGTACGTC. Its protein product is CASSIKGGYEQYV.

This rearrangement joins TRBV4-3 to TRBJ1-2, with D hard to call. This CDR3 spans 12 amino acids. Trimming stripped 6 bases from V and 5 bases from J, with 10 bases between. Germline V gives CDR1 LGHNA, CDR2 YSLEER. The CDR3 spells CASRSPLYGYTF. For the CDR3, the DNA is TGCGCCAGCAGGAGCCCCCTATATGGCTACACCTTC.

This chain uses TRBV24-1 with TRBJ1-2; D not resolved. Germline CDR1 KGHDR, CDR2 SFDVKD. Trimming took off 4 bases at V and 8 bases at J, with 10 bases between the two ends. This CDR3 has 12 residues. CDR3 residues: CATSDEGYGYTF. The DNA of the CDR3 is TGTGCCACCAGTGACGAGGGTTACGGCTACACCTTC.

V and J are TRBV6-6 and TRBJ1-6; weak D call: TRBD1 (6 bases). The CDR3 has 15 amino acids. Germline CDR1 is MNHNY and CDR2 is SVGAGI (reference sequence). V shed 5 bases and J shed 7 bases, with 15 bases lying between them. Here the CDR3 reads CASSPTDRRNSPLHF. The CDR3 nucleotides are TGTGCCAGCAGTCCAACCGACAGGAGGAATTCACCCCTCCACTTT.

This clonotype came up a few times. This chain connects TRBV6-2 or TRBV6-3 to TRBJ2-7; TRBD1 agrees at 10 bases. The germline gives CDR1 MNHEY, CDR2 SVGEGT. Unmatched junction bases numbered 8, after V lost 6 bases and J lost 6 bases. The CDR3 is 14 amino acids. In DNA form, the CDR3 reads TGTGCCAGCAGCACACGACAGGGGGCCATCGAGCAGTACGTC. Its protein is CASSTRQGAIEQYV.

This clonotype was counted only a few times. The chain joins TRBV5-1 to TRBJ1-1; 9 bases line up with TRBD1. The germline CDR1 and CDR2 sequences are SGHRS and YFSETQ. The ends lost 4 bases at V and 1 base at J; junction bases unmatched: 11. The CDR3 covers 17 residues. The CDR3 protein is CASSRSRTGAQNTEAFF. CDR3 nucleotide sequence: TGCGCCAGCAGCAGGTCTCGGACAGGGGCACAGAACACTGAAGCTTTCTTT.

The chain carries TRBV18 and TRBJ2-1; D unresolved. Germline CDR1 reads KGHSH; CDR2 reads LQKENI. V was clipped by 6 bases and J by 6 bases, with 9 bases between them. The CDR3 runs to 12 residues. CDR3 sequence (DNA): TGTGCCAGCTCCACCTCCCTCAATGAGCAGTTCTTC. Translation: CASSTSLNEQFF.

This clonotype was counted between two and nine times. The V gene is TRBV10-2, the J gene TRBJ1-6; D gene unclear. CDR1 is WSHSY, CDR2 SAAADI, per germline. V was trimmed by 2 bases and J by 5 bases, leaving 7 bases between them. This CDR3 is built from 14 residues. The CDR3 sequence is CASSEDGHNSPLHF. As DNA, the CDR3 is TGCGCCAGCAGTGAGGACGGTCATAATTCACCCCTCCACTTT.

This clonotype appeared a few times. This chain joins TRBV3-1 and TRBJ2-1; D assignment may be TRBD1 or TRBD2 (5 bases each). V lost 2 bases and J lost 15, with 17 bases in between. The CDR3 loop spans 13 amino acids. Germline assignment: CDR1 LGHDT and CDR2 YNNKEL (reference sequence). This chain's CDR3 is CASSQNLGDRWFF. CDR3 bases: TGTGCCAGCAGCCAAAACTTGGGGGACCGTTGGTTCTTC.

This clonotype came up a few times. The rearrangement uses TRBV29-1 and TRBJ1-1, with unresolved D. From germline, CDR1 is SQVTM and CDR2 ANQGSEA. Deletions cut 5 bases from V and 1 base from J, with 5 bases between. The CDR3 runs 11 residues. Here the CDR3 reads CSVIRNTEAFF. CDR3 sequence (DNA): TGCAGCGTTATCAGGAACACTGAAGCTTTCTTT. Full variable domain (rest looked up from reference TRBV29-1 and TRBJ1-1): SAVISQKPSRDICQRGTSLTIQCQVDSQVTMMFWYRQQPGQSLTLIATANQGSEATYESGFVIDKFPISRPNLTFSTLTVSNMSPEDSSIYLCSVIRNTEAFFGQGTRLTVV.

J is TRBJ2-5 and V is TRBV7-2; D unresolved. V gave up 5 bases and J gave up 3 bases, with 10 bases separating them. CDR1 and CDR2 (germline): SGHTA, FQGNSA. The CDR3 is 13 amino acids. CDR3 DNA: TGTGCCAGCAGCATCACAATGGAAGAGACCCAGTACTTC. Translation gives CASSITMEETQYF.

In its sample, this clonotype was seen a few times. The gene calls are TRBV24-1 and TRBJ2-3; 7 bases are a match to TRBD1. The CDR3 totals 15 residues. V lost 4 bases to trimming and J lost 5 bases; unmatched junction nucleotides: 8. The germline V gene has CDR1 KGHDR and CDR2 SFDVKD. The CDR3 spells CATSDPQGPGDTQYF. CDR3 nucleotide sequence: TGTGCCACCAGTGACCCACAGGGGCCTGGAGATACGCAGTATTTT.